The 25 T cell receptor beta chains listed next were all sequenced from one sample in a study of blood T cell repertoires in COVID-19. Here immunoSEQ multiplex PCR was the method, and the copy in TCRdb shows in-frame clones only, minus some. The sample records 330,000 or so clones, 88% being singletons. The sequencing input was PBMCs or T cells enriched from blood (not recorded which). These receptors were collected from a young woman who had been exposed to COVID-19.

The chain has TRBV10-2 and TRBJ1-4, with D maybe TRBD1 (6 bases). V lost 3 bases and J lost 11, with 16 bases in between. The CDR3 runs to 14 residues. Germline V gene lookup returns CDR1 WSHSY and CDR2 SAAADI. The CDR3 here is CASSEHDRSKKLFF. CDR3 sequence (DNA): TGCGCCAGCAGTGAACACGACAGGTCCAAGAAACTGTTTTTT.

The genes are TRBV12-3 or TRBV12-4 and TRBJ2-1; 7 nucleotides match TRBD1. The CDR3 runs to 13 residues. Trimming cost V 3 bases and J 7 bases; bases outside gene matches: 3. CDR3 amino acids: CASSLRGRNEQFF. In DNA form, the CDR3 reads TGTGCCAGCAGTTTGAGGGGGCGGAATGAGCAGTTCTTC.

Details on this clone: The missing conserved phenylalanine or tryptophan at the end of this CDR3 makes a read error likely. No DNA is shown, since the ends of the CDR3 on it are uncertain; the CDR3 is the one TCRdb lists. The V call is TRBV6-1, the J call TRBJ2-7; the table's D gene call, TRBD2, was not cross checked with the DNA. Inclusive of both ends, the CDR3 amounts to 12 amino acids. Germline V gene sequence: CDR1 MNHNS, CDR2 SASEGT. The CDR3: CASSEAREDRSI.

The chain employs TRBV5-1 and TRBJ2-1, with a tentative D call TRBD1 (5 bases). This CDR3 is 14 amino acids long. Germline assignment: CDR1 SGHRS and CDR2 YFSETQ. V was trimmed by 2 bases and J by 5 bases, leaving 11 bases between them. CDR3 in amino acids: CASSFGARDNEQFF. CDR3 coding DNA: TGCGCCAGCAGCTTTGGGGCTAGAGACAATGAGCAGTTCTTC. Full variable domain (rest looked up from reference TRBV5-1 and TRBJ2-1): KAGVTQTPRYLIKTRGQQVTLSCSPISGHRSVSWYQQTPGQGLQFLFEYFSETQRNKGNFPGRFSGRQFSNSRSEMNVSTLELGDSALYLCASSFGARDNEQFFGPGTRLTVL.

J is TRBJ2-1 and V is TRBV7-3; D is perhaps TRBD2 (7 bases). The V gene's germline CDR1 is SGHTA and CDR2 FQGTGA. The CDR3 runs 15 residues. Trimming left V 1 base short and J 8 bases short, with 15 bases between. CDR3 region: CASSLRGGAAYEQFF. In nucleotides, the CDR3 is TGTGCCAGCAGCTTAAGAGGGGGGGCCGCCTATGAGCAGTTCTTC.

The rearrangement joins TRBV12-5 to TRBJ2-1; D is perhaps TRBD2 (6 bases). The germline V and J ends were trimmed by 1 base and 1 base, with 8 bases remaining between them. Per the germline V gene, CDR1 is LGHNT and CDR2 is FRNRAP. The CDR3 runs 15 residues. The CDR3 nucleotides are TGTGCTAGTGGTTTGGGACTAGATTCCTACAATGAGCAGTTCTTC. This sequence encodes CASGLGLDSYNEQFF. Filled out from reference TRBV12-5 and TRBJ2-1, the complete variable domain reads DARVTQTPRHKVTEMGQEVTMRCQPILGHNTVFWYRQTMMQGLELLAYFRNRAPLDDSGMPKDRFSAEMPDATLATLKIQPSEPRDSAVYFCASGLGLDSYNEQFFGPGTRLTVL.

The chain uses TRBV7-2 and TRBJ1-6; D might be TRBD1 (5 bases). Trimming left V 5 bases short and J 10 bases short, with 21 bases between. The CDR3 spans 16 residues. Germline CDR1 and CDR2: SGHTA and FQGNSA. Written as DNA, the CDR3 is TGTGCCAGCAGCCCATCTGCGGGGCTAGCAGGATCACCCCTCCACTTT. Translation: CASSPSAGLAGSPLHF. The full variable domain, completed using reference TRBV7-2 and TRBJ1-6, is GAGVSQSPSNKVTEKGKDVELRCDPISGHTALYWYRQSLGQGLEFLIYFQGNSAPDKSGLPSDRFSAERTGGSVSTLTIQRTQQEDSAVYLCASSPSAGLAGSPLHFGNGTRLTVT.

V gene TRBV7-6 combines with J gene TRBJ2-5, with D maybe TRBD1 (5 bases). The CDR3 sequence is 14 residues long. V lost 1 base to trimming and J lost 2 bases, with 8 bases between them. Germline CDR1 and CDR2: SGHVS and FNYEAQ. This chain's CDR3 is CASSLEAGQETQYF. CDR3 DNA sequence: TGTGCCAGCAGCTTAGAGGCAGGGCAAGAGACCCAGTACTTC. Based on the CDR3 plus reference TRBV7-6 and TRBJ2-5, the full variable domain is GAGVSQSPRYKVTKRGQDVALRCDPISGHVSLYWYRQALGQGPEFLTYFNYEAQQDKSGLPNDRFSAERPEGSISTLTIQRTEQRDSAMYRCASSLEAGQETQYFGPGTRLLVL.

The rearrangement uses TRBV28 and TRBJ1-2, with 8 bases identical to TRBD1. The CDR3 totals 13 residues. The germline CDR1 and CDR2 sequences are MDHEN and SYDVKM. V was pared by 5 bases and J by 5 bases, with 4 bases of the junction left unmatched. This chain's CDR3 is CASSRTGQYGYTF. As DNA, the CDR3 is TGTGCCAGCAGTCGGACAGGGCAATATGGCTACACCTTC.

V usage is TRBV29-1 and J usage is TRBJ2-7; tentatively, D is TRBD2 (7 bases). The germline V gene has CDR1 SQVTM and CDR2 ANQGSEA. Trimming cost V 3 bases and J 0 bases, with 15 bases left between them. There are 15 residues in the CDR3. The CDR3 is CSVEGGTLSSYEQYF. In DNA form, the CDR3 reads TGCAGCGTTGAGGGGGGGACACTGAGCTCCTACGAGCAGTACTTC.

This CDR3 is CASSLVFGTSSPYEQYF. The CDR3 DNA reads TGCGCCAGCAGCTTGGTTTTCGGGACTAGCAGCCCGTACGAGCAGTACTTC. The chain carries TRBV5-1 and TRBJ2-7, with TRBD2 matching 9 bases. This CDR3 comprises 17 residues. Unmatched junction bases numbered 11, after V lost 0 bases and J lost 4 bases. Germline assignment: CDR1 SGHRS and CDR2 YFSETQ.

The chain joins TRBV20-1 to TRBJ2-3; 8 positions match TRBD2. The V gene's germline CDR1 is DFQATT and CDR2 SNEGSKA (reference sequence). CDR3 length: 16 amino acids. Germline trimming cut 3 bases from V and 0 bases from J; bases unmatched to any gene: 8. CDR3 loop: CSASALAGSSTDTQYF. The CDR3 coding sequence is TGCAGTGCTAGTGCCCTAGCGGGTTCTAGCACAGATACGCAGTATTTT.

In DNA, the CDR3 is TGTGCCAGCAGCGCCCGACAGGGGGCGCGCACTGAAGCTTTCTTT. Amino acids: CASSARQGARTEAFF. The chain is built from TRBV3-1 (or the pseudogene TRBV3-2) and TRBJ1-1, with 10 bases matching TRBD1. CDR3 length: 15 amino acids. V lost 5 bases, J lost 4 bases, and 7 bases stayed unmatched. From germline, CDR1 is LGHDT and CDR2 YNNKEL (reference sequence).

The V call is TRBV25-1, the J call TRBJ1-2; D is possibly TRBD1 (6 bases). Germline CDR1 is MGHDK and CDR2 is SYGVNS. Trimming took off 6 bases at V and 8 bases at J, with 25 bases between the two ends. CDR3 length: 16 amino acids. This CDR3 is CASSPPRGGLLEGYTF. CDR3 nucleotide sequence: TGTGCCAGCAGCCCCCCGAGGGGGGGCCTCTTAGAGGGCTACACCTTC.

The V and J genes are TRBV27 and TRBJ2-3; 10 nucleotides agree with TRBD2. CDR1 is MNHEY, CDR2 SMNVEV, per germline (reference sequence). The CDR3 covers 15 residues. V shed 6 bases, J shed 2 bases, and the junction held 5 bases outside the gene matches. CDR3 DNA sequence: TGTGCCAGCAGAATAGCGGGAGGATTCACAGATACGCAGTATTTT. It translates to CASRIAGGFTDTQYF.

This chain links TRBV28 with TRBJ2-3, with D tentatively TRBD2 (5 bases). The V gene's germline CDR1 is MDHEN and CDR2 SYDVKM. Trimming left V 3 bases short and J 6 bases short, with 19 bases between. There are 16 residues in the CDR3. The CDR3 bases are TGTGCCAGCAGTTTGACCCCGGGGTCTCCTTCGGATACGCAGTATTTT. This codes for CASSLTPGSPSDTQYF.

This rearrangement joins TRBV7-3 to TRBJ2-7; weak D call: TRBD2 (6 bases). Germline V gene data show CDR1 as SGHTA and CDR2 as FQGTGA. This CDR3 has 13 amino acids. Trimming shortened V by 5 bases and J by 12 bases, and 20 bases separated the two germline ends. In DNA form, the CDR3 reads TGTGCCAGCAGCCAACCTACTAGCCCCCGTATGTACTTC. Protein: CASSQPTSPRMYF.

The rearrangement joins TRBV7-9 to TRBJ1-1; TRBD1 aligns across 10 bases. The CDR3 loop spans 17 amino acids. Trimming at V came to 5 bases and at J to 0 bases, leaving 9 bases not matched to a gene. Germline values: CDR1 SEHNR, CDR2 FQNEAQ (reference sequence). In nucleotides, the CDR3 is TGTGCCAGCAGCCTCACCGGGACAGGGGTGATGAACACTGAAGCTTTCTTT. Residues: CASSLTGTGVMNTEAFF. The full variable domain, its missing parts supplied by reference TRBV7-9 and TRBJ1-1, is DTGVSQNPRHKITKRGQNVTFRCDPISEHNRLYWYRQTLGQGPEFLTYFQNEAQLEKSRLLSDRFSAERPKGSFSTLEIQRTEQGDSAMYLCASSLTGTGVMNTEAFFGQGTRLTVV.

CDR3 amino acids: CASSDSTGTGNQPQHF. The CDR3 region has the DNA TGCGCCAGCAGTGACTCGACAGGGACGGGCAATCAGCCCCAGCATTTT. This chain uses TRBV10-2 with TRBJ1-5, with 7 bases identical to TRBD1. Germline V gene data show CDR1 as WSHSY and CDR2 as SAAADI. V dropped 3 bases and J dropped 2; count of bases not matched to a gene: 7. CDR3 length equals 16 residues.

The chain recombines TRBV18 with TRBJ1-1; TRBD1 aligns across 8 bases. Trimming took 0 bases from V and 7 from J; bases not matched to a gene: 13. The germline CDR1 and CDR2 sequences are KGHSH and LQKENI. The CDR3 length is 17 residues. CDR3 coding DNA: TGTGCCAGCTCACCACCGCGACAGGGGTTAATCAATGGTGAAGCTTTCTTT. Residues: CASSPPRQGLINGEAFF.

V and J are TRBV13 and TRBJ2-7, with TRBD1 identical over 8 bases. CDR1 is PRHDT and CDR2 is FYEKMQ in the germline V gene (reference sequence). The J segment lost 3 bases and the V segment lost 4 bases, leaving 8 bases of the junction unmatched. The CDR3 spans 15 residues. CDR3 sequence: CASSSRTGTHYEQYF. CDR3 nucleotides: TGTGCCAGCAGCTCTAGGACAGGGACTCACTACGAGCAGTACTTC.

On this clone itself: A read error may produce the germline difference seen at one junction end. The rearrangement uses TRBV7-7 and TRBJ2-5; TRBD1 matches 7 bases. CDR1 is SSHAT, CDR2 FNYEAQ, per germline (reference sequence). This CDR3 is built from 16 residues. The CDR3 bases are TGTGCTAGCAGCTTATCCCAGGGGGTGGGGGCGGAGACCCAGTACTTC. As protein: CASSLSQGVGAETQYF.

The chain is built from TRBV28 and TRBJ2-5, with D maybe TRBD2 (5 bases). This CDR3 is 15 amino acids long. The V and J ends lost 3 bases and 4 bases respectively, with 15 bases between them. Per the germline V gene, CDR1 is MDHEN and CDR2 is SYDVKM. The CDR3 region is CASSFPTRGRETQYF. Written as DNA, the CDR3 is TGTGCCAGCAGTTTCCCCACGCGTGGGAGAGAGACCCAGTACTTC. Using reference TRBV28 and TRBJ2-5 for the parts outside the CDR3, the full variable domain is DVKVTQSSRYLVKRTGEKVFLECVQDMDHENMFWYRQDPGLGLRLIYFSYDVKMKEKGDIPEGYSVSREKKERFSLILESASTNQTSMYLCASSFPTRGRETQYFGPGTRLLVL.

The V call is TRBV21-1, the J call TRBJ1-4; the D call of TRBD1 is as the table states it, not checked on the DNA. TRBV21-1 is a documented pseudogene. This CDR3 has 16 amino acids. CDR3 in DNA: TGTGCCAGCACCTTAACTTCGACAGGGGTAGATGAAAAACTGTTTTTT. It is translated as CASTLTSTGVDEKLFF.

The genes are TRBV10-2 and TRBJ2-1; 7 bases are shared with TRBD2. The germline V gene encodes CDR1 WSHSY and CDR2 SAAADI. J lost 3 bases, V lost 7 bases, and 6 bases had no gene match. This CDR3 comprises 14 residues. The CDR3 sequence is CASTAIAGYNEQFF. CDR3 nucleotide sequence: TGCGCCAGCACCGCTATAGCGGGCTACAATGAGCAGTTCTTC.